Included here is one T cell receptor (beta chain) sequence, with context. Its antigen is unknown. The data stem from a study of identical twins. V lost 6 bases and J 3 bases, leaving 16 bases between the germline ends. The CDR3 runs to 15 residues. Template switching created a universal primer site, and the cDNA included unique molecular identifiers. TCRdb called the 5' RACE reads again in MiXCR, with one record for every CDR3 protein. The top ten hold under 0.35% of the sample, which has 1.5 million to 2 million distinct CDR3 sequences, roughly 35% seen once. The study, taken as a whole, reports: Whereas memory repertoires showed no such difference, abundant cord blood beta clonotypes carried fewer insertions. Conclusions rested on cross-sectional statistics rather than following the same donors.

The TCR comes from a newborn girl in good health. The rearrangement links TRBV12-3 or TRBV12-4 to TRBJ2-3; D not resolved. The specimen sequenced was cord blood. This CDR3 reads CASRTSSVRTDTQYF. For the CDR3, the DNA is TGTGCCAGCAGGACTTCCTCAGTCAGAACAGATACGCAGTATTTT.